The 23 T cell receptor beta chains presented below share a single source sample, sequenced in a study of blood T cell repertoires in COVID-19 (dated by TCRdb to between 2020 and 2021). To prepare the library, the immunoSEQ multiplex PCR assay was applied. The table was pulled from immuneACCESS by TCRdb, which kept in-frame rearrangements only. Such tables lose some clones; where checked, under half of the loss comes from unresolved V genes, and the rest has no known cause. Recorded for this sample are 190,000 or so clones; around 86% of them occurred a single time. Jointly, the top ten make up roughly 2.8% of the sample. The specimen was peripheral blood. The receptors originated from a woman aged 25 to 39 with active or convalescent COVID-19.

The V call is TRBV7-2, the J call TRBJ2-3; D is ambiguous. V was trimmed by 1 base and J by 0 bases, leaving 8 bases between them. Germline CDR1 and CDR2: SGHTA and FQGNSA. The CDR3 totals 15 residues. CDR3 residues: CASSLGVTSTDTQYF. CDR3 DNA: TGTGCCAGCAGCTTAGGCGTTACTAGCACAGATACGCAGTATTTT.

The chain joins TRBV15 to TRBJ1-1; TRBD1 is a possible D gene (6 bases). CDR3 length: 13 residues. The V gene lost 5 bases and the J gene lost 2 bases, with 9 bases spanning the gap. From germline, CDR1 is LNHNV and CDR2 YYDKDF (reference sequence). The CDR3 sequence is CATSQGGNTEAFF. For the CDR3, the DNA is TGTGCCACCAGCCAAGGGGGAAACACTGAAGCTTTCTTT.

The genes are TRBV4-1 and TRBJ1-1; tentatively, D is TRBD1 (5 bases). V dropped 4 bases and J dropped 1 base, with 10 bases sitting between them. CDR1 is MGHRA and CDR2 is YSYEKL in the germline V gene. The CDR3 is 14 residues long. In DNA form, the CDR3 reads TGCGCCAGCAGCCCATCAGGGCCGAACACTGAAGCTTTCTTT. The encoded protein is CASSPSGPNTEAFF.

This chain links TRBV7-6 with TRBJ1-1; no reliable D call. Germline V gene lookup returns CDR1 SGHVS and CDR2 FNYEAQ. The V gene lost 1 base and the J gene lost 1 base, with 13 bases spanning the gap. The CDR3 covers 16 residues. CDR3 loop: CASSLGLGITNTEAFF. The DNA of the CDR3 is TGTGCCAGCAGCTTAGGGTTGGGCATCACGAACACTGAAGCTTTCTTT.

This chain uses TRBV2 with TRBJ2-1; 7 bases are a match to TRBD1. The CDR3 consists of 16 residues. Unmatched junction bases numbered 10, after V lost 4 bases and J lost 4 bases. CDR1 and CDR2 (germline): SNHLY, FYNNEI. The CDR3 coding sequence is TGTGCCAGCAGTGGCGAGGGGGCGGGCCCATACAATGAGCAGTTCTTC. It specifies CASSGEGAGPYNEQFF. The entire variable domain, with the rest obtained from reference TRBV2 and TRBJ2-1, is as follows: EPEVTQTPSHQVTQMGQEVILRCVPISNHLYFYWYRQILGQKVEFLVSFYNNEISEKSEIFDDQFSVERPDGSNFTLKIRSTKLEDSAMYFCASSGEGAGPYNEQFFGPGTRLTVL.

This sequence joins TRBV19 and TRBJ1-2; 7 nucleotides align to TRBD1. From germline, CDR1 is LNHDA and CDR2 SQIVND (reference sequence). CDR3 length: 12 residues. J was trimmed by 9 bases and V by 5 bases; bases with no gene match: 6. The CDR3 is CASSDRQGSYTF. As DNA, the CDR3 is TGTGCCAGTAGTGACCGACAGGGTAGCTACACCTTC.

This clone appeared a single time. The CDR3 loop reads CASSLGWTGGSPLHF. The CDR3, as DNA: TGTGCCAGCAGCTTGGGATGGACAGGGGGATCACCCCTCCACTTT. The genes are TRBV5-5 and TRBJ1-6; 10 nucleotides agree with TRBD1. The germline V gene has CDR1 SGHKS and CDR2 YYEKEE (reference sequence). V trimming: 0 bases; J trimming: 10 bases; junction bases outside the gene matches: 4. The length of the CDR3 is 15 residues.

This sequence joins TRBV2 and TRBJ2-1; 9 positions match TRBD2. Germline CDR1 is SNHLY and CDR2 is FYNNEI. The CDR3 is 16 amino acids. The J segment lost 8 bases and the V segment lost 6 bases, leaving 14 bases of the junction unmatched. CDR3 bases: TGTGCCAGCAGGCCGTGGGGGCGGGAGGGCTCGGATGAGCAGTTCTTC. As protein: CASRPWGREGSDEQFF.

This chain connects TRBV15 to TRBJ2-3; 7 bases are shared with TRBD2. CDR3 length equals 18 residues. The ends lost 1 base at V and 2 bases at J; junction bases unmatched: 12. Germline CDR1 is LNHNV and CDR2 is YYDKDF (reference sequence). This CDR3 reads CATSRATTSGRTTDTQYF. The CDR3 DNA reads as TGTGCCACCAGCAGAGCCACCACTTCCGGGAGGACCACAGATACGCAGTATTTT. The entire variable domain, with the rest obtained from reference TRBV15 and TRBJ2-3, is as follows: DAMVIQNPRYQVTQFGKPVTLSCSQTLNHNVMYWYQQKSSQAPKLLFHYYDKDFNNEADTPDNFQSRRPNTSFCFLDIRSPGLGDTAMYLCATSRATTSGRTTDTQYFGPGTRLTVL.

The chain employs TRBV4-1 and TRBJ2-5, with TRBD2 matching 7 bases. Trimming removed 4 bases from V and 6 bases from J; junction bases left unmatched: 11. The CDR3 extends over 15 amino acids. Germline V CDR1 and CDR2: MGHRA, YSYEKL. CDR3 region: CASSPSSGNFKTQYF. CDR3 nucleotides: TGCGCCAGCAGCCCATCTAGCGGAAACTTTAAGACCCAGTACTTC.

DNA for the CDR3: TGCGCCAGCAGCCAAGCTATGAGGGTAGGGTCCTACGAGCAGTACTTC. It encodes CASSQAMRVGSYEQYF. The rearrangement links TRBV4-1 to TRBJ2-7, with D maybe TRBD2 (5 bases). Germline CDR1 and CDR2: MGHRA and YSYEKL. This CDR3 contains 16 residues. V was cut by 1 base and J by 1 base, with 14 bases left in between.

The rearrangement links TRBV19 to TRBJ1-2; 9 bases fit TRBD1. J gave up 4 bases and V 10 bases, and 10 bases lay outside the gene matches. The CDR3 length is 14 residues. The germline gives CDR1 LNHDA, CDR2 SQIVND (reference sequence). The CDR3 coding sequence is TGTGCCACCCATCCCCTGACAGGGGGCTATGGCTACACCTTC. Amino acids: CATHPLTGGYGYTF.

The chain joins TRBV11-3 to TRBJ1-4, with 7 positions matching TRBD1. The CDR3 is 15 amino acids. The V gene's germline CDR1 is SGHNT and CDR2 YENEEA. Unmatched junction bases numbered 11, after V lost 5 bases and J lost 8 bases. CDR3 sequence: CASSLGQAPKEKLFF. The CDR3 coding sequence is TGTGCCAGCAGCCTTGGACAGGCGCCGAAGGAAAAACTGTTTTTT.

The chain combines TRBV7-2 with TRBJ1-5; tentative D call: TRBD1 (6 bases). Trimming pared 5 bases from V and 3 bases from J, leaving 14 bases between. Per the germline V gene, CDR1 is SGHTA and CDR2 is FQGNSA. This CDR3 has 15 amino acids. The DNA for the CDR3 is TGTGCCAGCAGCGAAACAGGGTGGGCCAATCAGCCCCAGCATTTT. Its protein is CASSETGWANQPQHF.

This sequence joins TRBV28 and TRBJ1-1, with TRBD1 matching 7 bases. The CDR3 is 16 amino acids. Trimming cost V 2 bases and J 1 base; bases outside gene matches: 7. Germline V gene data show CDR1 as MDHEN and CDR2 as SYDVKM. CDR3 DNA: TGTGCCAGCAGTTTAGAGGGGGCAAAACGGAACACTGAAGCTTTCTTT. Its protein product is CASSLEGAKRNTEAFF.

The chain couples TRBV28 to TRBJ2-7, with 10 bases matching TRBD2. J was trimmed by 0 bases and V by 2 bases; bases with no gene match: 19. This CDR3 comprises 21 residues. Germline assignment: CDR1 MDHEN and CDR2 SYDVKM. This CDR3 reads CASSLRRLPRTSGSRSYEQYF. CDR3 DNA sequence: TGTGCCAGCAGTTTACGTCGGCTACCCCGGACTAGCGGTTCTCGCTCCTACGAGCAGTACTTC.

This clone was observed a handful of times. The CDR3 coding sequence is TGTGCCAGCAGTTCGGGACTAGCGGGGGGAAACACCGGGGAGCTGTTTTTT. Its translation: CASSSGLAGGNTGELFF. The chain is built from TRBV5-4 and TRBJ2-2; TRBD2 matches 15 bases. Germline-derived CDR1 and CDR2 are SGHNT and YYREEE (reference sequence). The V segment lost 5 bases and the J segment 2 bases; nucleotides outside the gene matches: 4. The length of the CDR3 is 17 residues.

The rearrangement uses TRBV28 and TRBJ2-7; 13 bases map to TRBD2. The germline gives CDR1 MDHEN, CDR2 SYDVKM. This CDR3 region has 16 residues. V shed 3 bases and J 5 bases; nucleotides not matched to a gene: 7. The CDR3 nucleotides read TGTGCCAGCAGTTTGACTAGCGGGGGGACAGTCCACGAGCAGTACTTC. Encoded protein: CASSLTSGGTVHEQYF.

V usage is TRBV5-1 and J usage is TRBJ2-5, with D possibly matching TRBD2 (6 bases). Germline values: CDR1 SGHRS, CDR2 YFSETQ. V lost 7 bases and J 5 bases, leaving 18 bases between the germline ends. This CDR3 region has 14 residues. This CDR3 is CASGPQGGAETQYF. The CDR3, as DNA: TGCGCCAGCGGGCCCCAGGGAGGAGCTGAGACCCAGTACTTC.

CDR3 amino acids: CASSPLPSGRVTDTQYF. The CDR3 region has the DNA TGTGCCAGCTCACCATTACCTAGCGGGAGAGTGACAGATACGCAGTATTTT. This chain connects TRBV18 to TRBJ2-3, with 10 bases identical to TRBD2. The CDR3 is 17 residues long. After removal of 2 bases from V and 3 bases from J, the junction contained 8 bases not matched to a gene. Germline V lookup: CDR1 KGHSH, CDR2 LQKENI.

In the case of this clone: The sample holds other DNA sequences that translate to the same CDR3. The genes are TRBV5-4 and TRBJ2-7, with 8 bases aligning to TRBD1. V dropped 2 bases and J dropped 0; count of bases not matched to a gene: 4. This CDR3 spans 15 amino acids. In germline, CDR1 is SGHNT, CDR2 YYREEE (reference sequence). The CDR3 nucleotides read TGTGCCAGCAGCTTAGGACAGGGATCCTCCTACGAGCAGTACTTC. Translated, it gives CASSLGQGSSYEQYF.

The V gene is TRBV6-5, the J gene TRBJ2-7, with TRBD2 matching 9 bases. Losses at the gene ends were 5 bases for V and 6 bases for J; bases not matched to a gene: 5. Per germline, CDR1 MNHEY and CDR2 SVGAGI. The CDR3 covers 13 residues. The CDR3 region is CASSRTSEGEQYF. The CDR3 DNA reads TGTGCCAGCAGTCGGACTAGCGAGGGCGAGCAGTACTTC.

This clone was counted a single time. The genes are TRBV6-5 and TRBJ2-1; 10 bases agree with TRBD2. The CDR3 contains 15 residues. V trimming: 4 bases; J trimming: 5 bases; junction bases outside the gene matches: 5. Germline lookup yields CDR1 MNHEY and CDR2 SVGAGI. CDR3 sequence reads: CASSSSGGTNNEQFF. CDR3 nucleotide sequence: TGTGCCAGCAGTTCTAGCGGGGGCACAAACAATGAGCAGTTCTTC.